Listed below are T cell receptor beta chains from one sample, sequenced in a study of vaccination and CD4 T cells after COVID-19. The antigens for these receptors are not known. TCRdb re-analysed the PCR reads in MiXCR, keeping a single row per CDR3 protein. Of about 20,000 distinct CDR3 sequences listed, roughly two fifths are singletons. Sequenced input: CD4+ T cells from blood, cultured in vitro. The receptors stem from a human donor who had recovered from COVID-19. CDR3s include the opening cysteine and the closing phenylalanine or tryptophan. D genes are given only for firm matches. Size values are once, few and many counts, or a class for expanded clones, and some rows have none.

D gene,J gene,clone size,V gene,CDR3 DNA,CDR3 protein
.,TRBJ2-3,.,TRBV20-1,TGCAGTGTAAGGAGGGCGGGGCGGGACACAGATACGCAGTATTTT,CSVRRAGRDTDTQYF
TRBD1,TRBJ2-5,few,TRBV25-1,TGTGCCAGCAGTGAGATTGACAGGGGGGGAGAGACCCAGTACTTC,CASSEIDRGGETQYF
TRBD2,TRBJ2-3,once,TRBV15,TGTGCCACCAGCAGAGAGGGACTAGCGCAGTATTTT,CATSREGLAQYF
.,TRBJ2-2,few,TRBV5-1,TGCGCCAGCAGCCCCGACCTGAACACCGGGGAGCTGTTTTTT,CASSPDLNTGELFF
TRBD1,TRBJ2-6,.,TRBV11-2,TGTGCCAGCAGCTTTAGACAGGGCTCTGGGGCCAACGTCCTGACTTTC,CASSFRQGSGANVLTF
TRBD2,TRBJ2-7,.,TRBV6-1,TGTGCCAGCAGTCTTATCGGACTAGTGGTTTCCTACGAGCAGTACTTC,CASSLIGLVVSYEQYF
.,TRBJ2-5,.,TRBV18,TGTGCCAGCTCCCGTTTCGACAGACCTCAAGAGACCCAGTACTTC,CASSRFDRPQETQYF
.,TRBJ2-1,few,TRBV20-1,TGCAGTGCTAGAGATCCATTTAGGGGGAATTACAATGAGCAGTTCTTC,CSARDPFRGNYNEQFF
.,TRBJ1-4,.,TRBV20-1,TGCAGTGCTAGAGTACGACGGGCACTCAAAGATGAAAAACTGTTTTTT,CSARVRRALKDEKLFF
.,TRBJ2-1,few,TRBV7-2,TGTGCCAGCAGCTTAGCGTCTGGGGGCCCGCAGTTCTTC,CASSLASGGPQFF
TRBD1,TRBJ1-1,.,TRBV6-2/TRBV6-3,TGTGCCGGAAGTAAGGCGGGGGGACAGCACATGAACACTGAAGCTTTCTTT,CAGSKAGGQHMNTEAFF
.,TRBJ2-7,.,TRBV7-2,TGTGCCAGCAGCTTAGTGACGTACGAGCAGTACTTC,CASSLVTYEQYF
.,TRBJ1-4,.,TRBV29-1,TGCAGCGTGACAGGAGAGGCCCTCGGAACTAATGAAAAACTGTTTTTT,CSVTGEALGTNEKLFF
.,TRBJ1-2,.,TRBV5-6,TGTGCCAGCAGCTTTACCCCCCCCTATGGCTACACCTTC,CASSFTPPYGYTF
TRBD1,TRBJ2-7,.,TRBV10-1,TGCGCCAGCAGTCCGGGACAGTCCTACGAGCAGTACTTC,CASSPGQSYEQYF
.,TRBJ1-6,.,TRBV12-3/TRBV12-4,TGTGCCAGCAGTTTAGGGGGTAGGTCACCCCTCCACTTT,CASSLGGRSPLHF
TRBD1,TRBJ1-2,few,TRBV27,TGTGCCAGCAGTTTATGGGGGGACAGGGCCAATAACTATGGCTACACCTTC,CASSLWGDRANNYGYTF
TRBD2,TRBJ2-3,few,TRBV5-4,TGTGCCAGCAGCGGAAGACTAGCGGGTAGCACAGATACGCAGTATTTT,CASSGRLAGSTDTQYF
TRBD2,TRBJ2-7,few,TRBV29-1,TGCAGCGTTGGGCGGGGGTCTGCCTACGAGCAGTACTTC,CSVGRGSAYEQYF
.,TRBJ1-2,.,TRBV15,TGTGCCACCAGCAGAGCTCAGGGATTGAATGGCTACACCTTC,CATSRAQGLNGYTF
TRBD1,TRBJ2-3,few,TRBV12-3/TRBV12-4,TGTGCCAGCAGTTGGGACAGGGGTTTGGCAGATACGCAGTATTTT,CASSWDRGLADTQYF
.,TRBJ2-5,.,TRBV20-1,TGCAGTGCTAGAGGGAGCGGCCGAGAAGAGACCCAGTACTTC,CSARGSGREETQYF
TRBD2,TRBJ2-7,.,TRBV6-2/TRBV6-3,TGTGCCAGCACCCGTTGGGAGGGAATCTACGAGCAGTACTTC,CASTRWEGIYEQYF
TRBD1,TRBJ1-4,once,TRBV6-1,TGTGCCAGCAGACCTCCCAGGGGGGGTGAAAAACTGTTTTTT,CASRPPRGGEKLFF
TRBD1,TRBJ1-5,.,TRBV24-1,TGTGCCACCCCGGGACAGATCAATCAGCCCCAGCATTTT,CATPGQINQPQHF
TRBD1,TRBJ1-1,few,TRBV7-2,TGTGCCAGCATGCGTAGACAGGGAGGGGGATCTGAAGCTTTCTTT,CASMRRQGGGSEAFF
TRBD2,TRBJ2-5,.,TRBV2,TGTGCCAGCAACCCTCCGCAGCGGGGGATCCAAGAGACCCAGTACTTC,CASNPPQRGIQETQYF